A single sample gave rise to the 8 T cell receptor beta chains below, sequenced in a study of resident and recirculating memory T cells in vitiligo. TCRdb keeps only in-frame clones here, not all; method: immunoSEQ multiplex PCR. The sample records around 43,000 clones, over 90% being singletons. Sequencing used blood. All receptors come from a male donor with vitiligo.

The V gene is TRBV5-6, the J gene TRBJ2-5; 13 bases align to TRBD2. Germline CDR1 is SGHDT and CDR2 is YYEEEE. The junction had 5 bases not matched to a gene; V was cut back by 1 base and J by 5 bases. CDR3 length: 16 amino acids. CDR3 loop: CASSLFTSGGAETQYF. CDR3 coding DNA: TGTGCCAGCAGCTTGTTCACTAGCGGGGGGGCGGAGACCCAGTACTTC.

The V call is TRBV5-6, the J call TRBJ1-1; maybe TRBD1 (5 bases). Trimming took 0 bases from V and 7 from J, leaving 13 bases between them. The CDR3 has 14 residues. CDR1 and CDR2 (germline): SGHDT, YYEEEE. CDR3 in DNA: TGTGCCAGCAGCTTGGTAGTCCAGGGCGGTGAAGCTTTCTTT. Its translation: CASSLVVQGGEAFF.

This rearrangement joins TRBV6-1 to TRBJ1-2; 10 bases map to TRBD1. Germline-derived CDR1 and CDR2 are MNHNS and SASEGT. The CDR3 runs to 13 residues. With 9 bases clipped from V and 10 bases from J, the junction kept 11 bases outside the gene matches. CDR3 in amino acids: CASVPGTGALYTF. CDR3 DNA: TGTGCCAGTGTCCCAGGGACAGGGGCACTCTACACCTTC.

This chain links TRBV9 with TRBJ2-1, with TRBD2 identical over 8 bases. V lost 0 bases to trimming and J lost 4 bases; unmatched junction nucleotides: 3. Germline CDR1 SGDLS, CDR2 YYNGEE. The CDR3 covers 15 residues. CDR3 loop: CASSVAGTRYNEQFF. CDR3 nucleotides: TGTGCCAGCAGCGTAGCTGGGACTAGATACAATGAGCAGTTCTTC.

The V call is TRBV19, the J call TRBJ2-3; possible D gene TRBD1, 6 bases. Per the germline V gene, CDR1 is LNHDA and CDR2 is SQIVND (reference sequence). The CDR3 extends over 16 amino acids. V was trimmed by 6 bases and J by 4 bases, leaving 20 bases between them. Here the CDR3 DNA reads TGTGCCAGTAGGCACGACAGGTGGGGATTGCCAGATACGCAGTATTTT. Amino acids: CASRHDRWGLPDTQYF.

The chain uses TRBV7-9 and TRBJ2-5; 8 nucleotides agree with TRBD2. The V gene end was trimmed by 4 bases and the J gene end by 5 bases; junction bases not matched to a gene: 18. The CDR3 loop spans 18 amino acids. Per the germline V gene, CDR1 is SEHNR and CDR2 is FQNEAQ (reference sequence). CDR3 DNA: TGTGCCAGCAGCTCGAACCGGGGTAGCGGGGTGCAATTGGAGACCCAGTACTTC. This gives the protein CASSSNRGSGVQLETQYF.

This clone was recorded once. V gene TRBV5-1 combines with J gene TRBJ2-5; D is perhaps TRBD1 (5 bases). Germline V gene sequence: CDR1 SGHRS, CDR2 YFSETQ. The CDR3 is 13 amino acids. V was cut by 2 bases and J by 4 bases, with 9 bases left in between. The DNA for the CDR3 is TGCGCCAGCAGCTTCGGGCAGGGAGAGACCCAGTACTTC. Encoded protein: CASSFGQGETQYF. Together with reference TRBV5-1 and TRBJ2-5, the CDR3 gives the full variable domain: KAGVTQTPRYLIKTRGQQVTLSCSPISGHRSVSWYQQTPGQGLQFLFEYFSETQRNKGNFPGRFSGRQFSNSRSEMNVSTLELGDSALYLCASSFGQGETQYFGPGTRLLVL.

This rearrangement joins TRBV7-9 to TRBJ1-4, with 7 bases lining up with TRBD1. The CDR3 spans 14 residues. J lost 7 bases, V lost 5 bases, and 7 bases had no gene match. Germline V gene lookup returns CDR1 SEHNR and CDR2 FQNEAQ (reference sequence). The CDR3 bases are TGTGCCAGCAGCCAAGACAGGGTGGCTGAAAAACTGTTTTTT. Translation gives CASSQDRVAEKLFF.